Below are 6 T cell receptor beta chains sequenced from a single sample in a study of CD8+CD57+ T cells in acquired aplastic anemia (dated by TCRdb to the late 2010s). Expansion of CD8+CD57+ cells had been shown by flow cytometry in the patients chosen for sequencing. Reads for this sample came from an Illumina HiSeq 2000. TCR beta VDJ combination and CDR3 sequence profiling used genomic DNA as the template. The public reads were run again by TCRdb, first through fastp at Q25 and then through MiXCR, and only productive beta chains were kept. CDR3 protein sequences are deduplicated, and each keeps its most common genes and DNA. The table for this sample lists under 200,000 distinct CDR3 sequences; around half of them were counted only once. The ten largest clones take up about 31% of the sample. The sequencing sample was made of sorted CD4+, CD8+, or CD8+CD57+ T cells (not recorded which) from PBMCs. These receptors all stem from a human donor with aplastic anemia.

The chain couples TRBV19 to TRBJ2-2, with D possibly matching TRBD1 (5 bases). Germline V gene data show CDR1 as LNHDA and CDR2 as SQIVND (reference sequence). This CDR3 region has 15 residues. V shed 7 bases and J shed 6 bases, with 18 bases lying between them. CDR3 region: CASTLGAYVAGELFF. The DNA of the CDR3 is TGTGCCAGTACCCTAGGGGCCTACGTAGCCGGGGAGCTGTTTTTT.

There are many counts of this clonotype. The rearrangement joins TRBV11-2 to TRBJ2-1; the D gene is possibly TRBD1 (5 bases). The CDR3 loop spans 14 amino acids. V lost 5 bases and J 4 bases, leaving 12 bases between the germline ends. The germline CDR1 and CDR2 sequences are SGHAT and FQNNGV. Here the CDR3 DNA reads TGTGCCAGCAGCCCCTCCGACAGTTACAATGAGCAGTTCTTC. As protein: CASSPSDSYNEQFF. The full variable domain, in which reference TRBV11-2 and TRBJ2-1 provide the parts outside the CDR3, is EAGVAQSPRYKIIEKRQSVAFWCNPISGHATLYWYQQILGQGPKLLIQFQNNGVVDDSQLPKDRFSAERLKGVDSTLKIQPAKLEDSAVYLCASSPSDSYNEQFFGPGTRLTVL.

The chain combines TRBV2 with TRBJ2-2; TRBD1 might be the D (6 bases). The V gene's germline CDR1 is SNHLY and CDR2 FYNNEI. This CDR3 comprises 15 residues. V lost 7 bases, J lost 0 bases, and 12 bases lay in between. In nucleotides, the CDR3 is TGTGCCAGCATCCGAACAGGGACGAACACCGGGGAGCTGTTTTTT. Translating gives CASIRTGTNTGELFF.

As for this clonotype: Since a much larger clone is just one base distant, this may be a read error. The chain uses TRBV11-2 and TRBJ2-7, with TRBD2 as a possible D gene (6 bases). The CDR3 loop spans 16 amino acids. Germline CDR1 SGHAT, CDR2 FQNNGV. The CDR3 protein is CASSKPGGTDAYERYF. Written as DNA, the CDR3 is TGTGCCAGCAGTAAACCCGGAGGGACGGATGCCTACGAGCGGTACTTC.

This clonotype was seen repeatedly, ten times or more. The chain recombines TRBV27 with TRBJ2-7; 8 nucleotides line up with TRBD1. Germline V gene data show CDR1 as MNHEY and CDR2 as SMNVEV (reference sequence). The V segment lost 6 bases and the J segment 5 bases; nucleotides outside the gene matches: 9. The CDR3 length is 14 residues. The CDR3 region has the DNA TGTGCCAGCAGGGATGGACAGGGAGTGGACGAGCAGTACTTC. It codes for CASRDGQGVDEQYF.

This clonotype was picked up many times. The chain links TRBV12-3 or TRBV12-4 to TRBJ1-1; D ambiguous. Trimming stripped 3 bases from V and 0 bases from J, with 8 bases between. This CDR3 comprises 14 residues. The CDR3 sequence: CASSFGSLNTEAFF. CDR3 bases: TGTGCCAGCAGTTTCGGCAGCCTGAACACTGAAGCTTTCTTT.